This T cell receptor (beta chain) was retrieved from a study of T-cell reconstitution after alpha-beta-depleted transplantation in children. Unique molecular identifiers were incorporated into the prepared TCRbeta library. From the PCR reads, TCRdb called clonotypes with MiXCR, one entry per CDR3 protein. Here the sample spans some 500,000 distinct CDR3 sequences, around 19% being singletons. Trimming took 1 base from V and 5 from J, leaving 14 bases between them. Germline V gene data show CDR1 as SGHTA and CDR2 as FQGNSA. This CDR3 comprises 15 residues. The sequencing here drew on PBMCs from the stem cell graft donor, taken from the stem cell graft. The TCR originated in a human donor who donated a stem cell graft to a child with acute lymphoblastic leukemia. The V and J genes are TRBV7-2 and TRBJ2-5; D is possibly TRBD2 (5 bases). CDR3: CASSLGASGTETQYF. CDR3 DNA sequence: TGTGCCAGCAGCTTAGGGGCGTCGGGAACGGAGACCCAGTACTTC. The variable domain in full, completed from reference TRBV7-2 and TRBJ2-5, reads GAGVSQSPSNKVTEKGKDVELRCDPISGHTALYWYRQSLGQGLEFLIYFQGNSAPDKSGLPSDRFSAERTGGSVSTLTIQRTQQEDSAVYLCASSLGASGTETQYFGPGTRLLVL.